This is a list of T cell receptor beta chains from one sample in a study of CD8+CD57+ T cells in acquired aplastic anemia. TCRdb recomputed calls from the reads with MiXCR, one row per CDR3 protein. Of fewer than 200,000 distinct CDR3 sequences detected, approximately 40% appear once; the ten largest clones hold 0.85% to 1.3%. Material for sequencing was sorted CD4+, CD8+, or CD8+CD57+ T cells (not recorded which) from PBMCs. Receptors were obtained from a human donor in good health. Each CDR3 is given with its conserved first and last residue. A D gene is named only where the DNA matches it firmly. Clone sizes are given selectively: once, few, many, or a class where the clone is expanded.

d_gene: .; j_gene: TRBJ2-3; abundance: many; v_gene: TRBV11-2; CDR3nt: TGTGCCAGCAGCTTAGGCGGGGAAGGGAGCACAGATACGCAGTATTTT; CDR3aa: CASSLGGEGSTDTQYF
d_gene: .; j_gene: TRBJ1-2; abundance: many; v_gene: TRBV20-1; CDR3nt: TGCAGTGCTAGACTAACCAACCCCGTGGGAGGGAACTATGGCTACACCTTC; CDR3aa: CSARLTNPVGGNYGYTF
d_gene: .; j_gene: TRBJ2-5; abundance: many; v_gene: TRBV12-3/TRBV12-4; CDR3nt: TGTGCCAGCAGCCCACCTCTGGAACAGAGACAAGAGACCCAGTACTTC; CDR3aa: CASSPPLEQRQETQYF
d_gene: .; j_gene: TRBJ1-1; abundance: many; v_gene: TRBV5-1; CDR3nt: TGCGCCAGCAGCTTGGGGAGTAACACTGAAGCTTTCTTT; CDR3aa: CASSLGSNTEAFF
d_gene: TRBD2; j_gene: TRBJ2-1; abundance: .; v_gene: TRBV15; CDR3nt: TGTGCCACCAGCAGAGGATCTAAGCGGGAGTACAATGAGCAGCTCTTC; CDR3aa: CATSRGSKREYNEQLF
d_gene: .; j_gene: TRBJ1-1; abundance: many; v_gene: TRBV4-1; CDR3nt: TGCGCCAGCAGCCAAGATTTCGCGAACACTGAAGCTTTCTTT; CDR3aa: CASSQDFANTEAFF
d_gene: TRBD2; j_gene: TRBJ2-1; abundance: few; v_gene: TRBV7-2; CDR3nt: TGTGCCAGCAGCTTCCACGGACTAGCGGGGGGGCAGCATGAGCAGTTCTTC; CDR3aa: CASSFHGLAGGQHEQFF
d_gene: .; j_gene: TRBJ2-3; abundance: many; v_gene: TRBV20-1; CDR3nt: TGCAGTGCAGGGCCGGCGAGAGATACGCAGTATTTT; CDR3aa: CSAGPARDTQYF
d_gene: TRBD1; j_gene: TRBJ1-2; abundance: .; v_gene: TRBV27; CDR3nt: TGTGCCAGCAGTTCCTACAGGGGTGGGGTCTATGGCTACACCTTC; CDR3aa: CASSSYRGGVYGYTF
d_gene: TRBD1; j_gene: TRBJ1-5; abundance: .; v_gene: TRBV19; CDR3nt: TGTGCCAGTACCTGGACAGGGGGCAATCAGCCCCAGCATTTT; CDR3aa: CASTWTGGNQPQHF